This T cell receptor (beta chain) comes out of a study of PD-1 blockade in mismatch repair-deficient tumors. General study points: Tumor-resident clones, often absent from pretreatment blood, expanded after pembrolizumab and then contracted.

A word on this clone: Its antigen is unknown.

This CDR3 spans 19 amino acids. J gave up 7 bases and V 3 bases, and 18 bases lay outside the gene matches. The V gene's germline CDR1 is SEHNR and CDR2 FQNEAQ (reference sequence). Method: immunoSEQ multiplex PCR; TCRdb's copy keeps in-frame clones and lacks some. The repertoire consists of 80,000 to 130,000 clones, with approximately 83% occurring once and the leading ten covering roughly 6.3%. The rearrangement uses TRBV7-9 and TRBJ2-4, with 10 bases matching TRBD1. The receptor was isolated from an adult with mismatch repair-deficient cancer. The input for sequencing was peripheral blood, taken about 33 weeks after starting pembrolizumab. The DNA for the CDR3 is TGTGCCAGCAGCTTTATCGGACAGGGGGACCCAACAGAGGGGAACATTCAGTACTTC. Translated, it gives CASSFIGQGDPTEGNIQYF.